This record looks at one T cell receptor (beta chain) sequence and its context. The antigen is not known. This sample stems from a study of radiation and T cells in renal cell carcinoma. Across the study: Nephrectomy followed 15 Gy stereotactic body radiation by 4 weeks.

CDR3 length equals 14 residues. Germline V CDR1 and CDR2: MNHEY, SVGAGI. Trimming removed 5 bases at V and 4 bases at J, with 14 bases between. Study results and limitations: From baseline, blood top tumor clonotypes peaked at 2 weeks post-radiation.

Profiling relied on immunoSEQ multiplex PCR, and the TCRdb table lists in-frame clones only, not all of them. The table shows 87,000 or so clones, with about 88% occurring only once. This sample's time point: baseline pretreatment blood. The treatment was: 15 Gy SBRT to primary tumor, nephrectomy 4 weeks later. Serial blood draws occurred at baseline and 2 and 4 weeks post-SBRT. Sequences were derived from blood, sampled from a patient whose treatment included radiotherapy and nephrectomy. The TCR originated in a man in his fifties or sixties with renal cell carcinoma. This chain joins TRBV6-5 and TRBJ1-1; no clear D. CDR3 region: CASSRAGEGTEAFF. The DNA of the CDR3 is TGTGCCAGCAGTCGCGCTGGAGAGGGCACTGAAGCTTTCTTT.